These 25 T cell receptor beta chains originate from one sample sequenced in a study of cytomegalovirus exposure and HLA in healthy donors. Use of 60 Vbeta and 13 Jbeta primers characterized the PCR. Libraries were prepared by immunoSEQ multiplex PCR; TCRdb keeps only in-frame clonotypes and omits some of them. This sample has 58,000 or so clones; 71% occur once, and the top ten carry around a quarter. Sequenced sample: PBMCs. Receptors were obtained from a man in his fifties in good health and CMV-seropositive.

This clone was seen only once. This chain uses TRBV5-5 with TRBJ2-7; 9 nucleotides agree with TRBD1. Germline V CDR1 and CDR2: SGHKS, YYEKEE (reference sequence). This CDR3 comprises 15 residues. The V and J ends lost 0 bases and 2 bases, in that order; junction bases with no gene match: 3. CDR3 residues: CASSLGDRVAYEQYF. The CDR3 DNA follows: TGTGCCAGCAGCTTGGGGGACAGGGTGGCCTACGAGCAGTACTTC.

V is TRBV29-1 and J is TRBJ1-1; D gene ambiguous. CDR3 size: 13 residues. The ends were cut back, 6 bases at V and 1 base at J, with 12 bases in the middle. Germline values: CDR1 SQVTM, CDR2 ANQGSEA. The CDR3 here is CSVQENTNTEAFF. CDR3 nucleotides: TGCAGCGTCCAGGAAAATACGAACACTGAAGCTTTCTTT.

The chain has TRBV7-2 and TRBJ2-7; D is unresolved. V dropped 4 bases and J dropped 6 bases, with 13 bases sitting between them. Germline loops: CDR1 SGHTA, CDR2 FQGNSA. The CDR3 length is 13 residues. CDR3 DNA sequence: TGTGCCAGCAGCTCTCTAGTTTATGGCGAGCAGTACTTC. As protein: CASSSLVYGEQYF.

With regard to this clone: The limits of the CDR3 on the DNA are not certain, so only TCRdb's listed CDR3 is given. The V and J genes are TRBV5-1 and TRBJ2-5; TRBD2, as called in the table, went unchecked against the DNA. The germline gives CDR1 SGHRS, CDR2 YFSETQ. The CDR3 extends over 13 residues, inclusive of both ends. CDR3 amino acids: CASSSSVREAQYF.

The genes are TRBV5-1 and TRBJ1-1, with TRBD1 identical over 7 bases. CDR1 is SGHRS and CDR2 is YFSETQ in the germline V gene. There are 13 residues in the CDR3. The V segment lost 5 bases and the J segment 1 base; nucleotides outside the gene matches: 2. The CDR3 spells CASRAGGNTEAFF. DNA for the CDR3: TGCGCCAGCAGAGCAGGGGGGAACACTGAAGCTTTCTTT.

The chain uses TRBV13 and TRBJ2-3; D is ambiguous. The CDR3 totals 13 residues. V was shortened by 6 bases and J by 5 bases, with 12 bases between the two germline ends. Per the germline V gene, CDR1 is PRHDT and CDR2 is FYEKMQ (reference sequence). CDR3 loop: CASSPNSIDTQYF. The CDR3 region has the DNA TGTGCCAGCAGTCCTAACTCGATAGATACGCAGTATTTT.

Only a few counts were recorded for this clone. V gene TRBV10-3 combines with J gene TRBJ1-1; D remains unclear. The CDR3 covers 12 residues. V lost 0 bases to trimming and J lost 7 bases, with 6 bases between them. The V gene's germline CDR1 is ENHRY and CDR2 SYGVKD. CDR3 amino acids: CAISESSDEAFF. CDR3 DNA sequence: TGTGCCATCAGTGAGTCGTCAGATGAAGCTTTCTTT.

This clone was seen more than once but under ten times. CDR3 sequence: CASSSYTGEAFF. Here the CDR3 DNA reads TGTGCCAGCAGCTCTTATACAGGGGAAGCTTTCTTT. The rearrangement uses TRBV27 and TRBJ1-1; a possible D gene is TRBD1 (6 bases). Germline assignment: CDR1 MNHEY and CDR2 SMNVEV (reference sequence). The V end was cut by 6 bases, the J end by 8 bases, with 13 bases between. This CDR3 has 12 amino acids.

V and J are TRBV9 and TRBJ2-1; weak D call: TRBD2 (7 bases). The CDR3 is 16 residues long. Germline V CDR1 and CDR2: SGDLS, YYNGEE. Trimming took 0 bases from V and 2 from J, leaving 12 bases between them. The CDR3: CASSVAGGAAYNEQFF. CDR3 in DNA: TGTGCCAGCAGCGTAGCTGGGGGGGCGGCCTACAATGAGCAGTTCTTC. The full variable domain, rest sourced from reference TRBV9 and TRBJ2-1, is DSGVTQTPKHLITATGQRVTLRCSPRSGDLSVYWYQQSLDQGLQFLIQYYNGEERAKGNILERFSAQQFPDLHSELNLSSLELGDSALYFCASSVAGGAAYNEQFFGPGTRLTVL.

This rearrangement joins TRBV6-5 to TRBJ2-5; possible D gene TRBD1, 5 bases. Germline V gene data show CDR1 as MNHEY and CDR2 as SVGAGI. The CDR3 contains 14 residues. Trimming cost V 4 bases and J 13 bases, with 22 bases left between them. Written as DNA, the CDR3 is TGTGCCAGCAGTTCCCACGTCAAGACAGCCGGTCTGTACTTC. It yields the protein CASSSHVKTAGLYF.

This clone was detected only once. The rearrangement links TRBV5-4 to TRBJ2-1; 12 nucleotides align to TRBD2. Germline V gene lookup returns CDR1 SGHNT and CDR2 YYREEE (reference sequence). The length of the CDR3 is 16 residues. Germline trimming cut 3 bases from V and 5 bases from J; bases unmatched to any gene: 6. The CDR3 loop is CASSSGLAGFNNEQFF. DNA of the CDR3: TGTGCCAGCAGCTCTGGACTAGCGGGATTCAACAATGAGCAGTTCTTC.

The chain links TRBV19 to TRBJ1-5; D may be TRBD1 (5 bases). Germline V lookup: CDR1 LNHDA, CDR2 SQIVND (reference sequence). V was trimmed by 5 bases and J by 0 bases, leaving 14 bases between them. The CDR3 runs to 16 residues. The CDR3 is CASSATRAYSNQPQHF. The CDR3 DNA reads as TGTGCCAGTAGTGCCACCAGGGCATATAGCAATCAGCCCCAGCATTTT. The full variable domain, with the rest looked up from reference TRBV19 and TRBJ1-5, is DGGITQSPKYLFRKEGQNVTLSCEQNLNHDAMYWYRQDPGQGLRLIYYSQIVNDFQKGDIAEGYSVSREKKESFPLTVTSAQKNPTAFYLCASSATRAYSNQPQHFGDGTRLSIL.

There are a few counts of this clone. V usage is TRBV11-2 and J usage is TRBJ2-2; TRBD2 agrees at 7 bases. With V trimmed by 1 base and J by 4 bases, 9 bases remained unmatched. CDR3 length: 17 amino acids. CDR1 and CDR2 from the germline V gene are SGHAT and FQNNGV. Here the CDR3 DNA reads TGTGCCAGCAGCTTAGTTGCGCTCGGGGAGGGCACCGGGGAGCTGTTTTTT. Translation: CASSLVALGEGTGELFF.

The gene calls are TRBV9 and TRBJ2-2; TRBD2 matches 7 bases. CDR3 length equals 15 residues. From germline, CDR1 is SGDLS and CDR2 YYNGEE. The V and J ends lost 3 bases and 1 base, in that order; junction bases with no gene match: 3. In nucleotides, the CDR3 is TGTGCCAGCAGCGCGGGACTATTGAACACCGGGGAGCTGTTTTTT. This sequence encodes CASSAGLLNTGELFF.

V usage is TRBV15 and J usage is TRBJ1-4, with 8 nucleotides matching TRBD1. Looked up from germline, CDR1 is LNHNV and CDR2 is YYDKDF (reference sequence). After removal of 1 base from V and 6 bases from J, the junction contained 7 bases not matched to a gene. The CDR3 sequence is 16 residues long. CDR3 sequence: CATSRVGGTGYEKLFF. The CDR3 nucleotides read TGTGCCACCAGCAGAGTAGGGGGGACAGGATATGAAAAACTGTTTTTT.

In its sample, this clone was seen a few times. The genes are TRBV19 and TRBJ1-4, with 8 positions matching TRBD1. Unmatched junction bases numbered 13, after V lost 8 bases and J lost 5 bases. This CDR3 is built from 16 residues. Germline values: CDR1 LNHDA, CDR2 SQIVND (reference sequence). CDR3 DNA sequence: TGTGCCAGTTCGACTATGACAGGGGCTCGGAATGAAAAACTGTTTTTT. It encodes CASSTMTGARNEKLFF.

This chain joins TRBV30 and TRBJ1-3, with D perhaps TRBD1 (5 bases). Trimming took 8 bases from V and 3 from J, leaving 17 bases between them. Germline lookup yields CDR1 GTSNPN and CDR2 SVGIG (reference sequence). The CDR3 contains 14 residues. The DNA for the CDR3 is TGTGCCCTAAACTCCCAGGGTTTTGGAAACACCATATATTTT. Its translation: CALNSQGFGNTIYF.

The table lists this clone with a count of one. The chain is built from TRBV7-9 and TRBJ2-2; the match to TRBD1 covers 9 bases. CDR3 length equals 16 residues. J was trimmed by 13 bases and V by 7 bases; bases with no gene match: 19. Germline V gene sequence: CDR1 SEHNR, CDR2 FQNEAQ (reference sequence). CDR3 DNA sequence: TGTGCCAGCACCGGCTTGGGACAGGGTATCGTAGGCGGGCTGTTTTTT. This codes for CASTGLGQGIVGGLFF.

The rearrangement links TRBV19 to TRBJ2-7; 13 bases are a match to TRBD2. In germline, CDR1 is LNHDA, CDR2 SQIVND (reference sequence). This CDR3 is built from 16 residues. The V and J ends lost 5 bases and 3 bases, in that order; junction bases with no gene match: 7. In nucleotides, the CDR3 is TGTGCCAGTAGTGCGCTGACTAGCGGGGGGTACTACGAGCAGTACTTC. It yields the protein CASSALTSGGYYEQYF.

The chain carries TRBV2 and TRBJ2-7, with 7 bases matching TRBD1. Germline values: CDR1 SNHLY, CDR2 FYNNEI. J gave up 4 bases and V 4 bases, and 4 bases lay outside the gene matches. The CDR3 sequence is 13 residues long. The CDR3 sequence is CASSGDRLYEQYF. The CDR3 nucleotides read TGTGCCAGCAGTGGGGACAGATTATACGAGCAGTACTTC. The full variable domain, in which reference TRBV2 and TRBJ2-7 provide the parts outside the CDR3, is EPEVTQTPSHQVTQMGQEVILRCVPISNHLYFYWYRQILGQKVEFLVSFYNNEISEKSEIFDDQFSVERPDGSNFTLKIRSTKLEDSAMYFCASSGDRLYEQYFGPGTRLTVT.

This clone was detected once. The CDR3 protein is CASGEEPQHF. The CDR3 DNA is TGTGCCAGTGGGGAGGAGCCCCAGCATTTT. This chain links TRBV19 with TRBJ1-5; D call uncertain. Germline-derived CDR1 and CDR2 are LNHDA and SQIVND (reference sequence). V was clipped by 8 bases and J by 8 bases, with 7 bases between them. The CDR3 consists of 10 residues.

The chain couples TRBV6-1 to TRBJ2-2; 14 positions match TRBD2. Germline CDR1 reads MNHNS; CDR2 reads SASEGT. The trim removed 4 bases at V and 1 base at J, leaving 5 bases unmatched. CDR3 size: 18 residues. For the CDR3, the DNA is TGTGCCAGCAGTGGGACTAGCGGGGGGTCTAGGAACACCGGGGAGCTGTTTTTT. This sequence encodes CASSGTSGGSRNTGELFF.

The chain combines TRBV5-6 with TRBJ2-7; 7 bases agree with TRBD2. The CDR3 loop spans 16 amino acids. The germline CDR1 and CDR2 sequences are SGHDT and YYEEEE. V shed 3 bases and J 3 bases; nucleotides not matched to a gene: 12. The CDR3 region has the DNA TGTGCCAGCAGCTCCATGCGCTCGGGGGACTACTACGAGCAGTACTTC. The encoded protein is CASSSMRSGDYYEQYF.

The chain joins TRBV5-1 to TRBJ1-2, with a tentative D call TRBD1 (5 bases). V dropped 4 bases and J dropped 8 bases, with 21 bases sitting between them. This CDR3 spans 15 amino acids. The germline V gene has CDR1 SGHRS and CDR2 YFSETQ. CDR3 protein: CASSQEGLTGSGYTF. The CDR3 DNA sequence: TGCGCCAGCAGCCAGGAGGGACTCACGGGATCCGGCTACACCTTC.

The chain joins TRBV27 to TRBJ1-2; a weak D match, TRBD1 (6 bases). The length of the CDR3 is 14 residues. The V end lost 3 bases, the J end lost 7 bases, and 15 bases lay between the germline ends. CDR1 is MNHEY, CDR2 SMNVEV, per germline (reference sequence). This CDR3 is CASSLSGAQGGYTF. The CDR3 DNA sequence: TGTGCCAGCAGTTTGTCAGGGGCCCAGGGTGGCTACACCTTC.